The rows below give T cell receptor beta chains drawn from one sample of a study of blood T cell repertoires in COVID-19. Some clones are missing from TCRdb's copy, which holds only in-frame ones; the method was immunoSEQ multiplex PCR. The sample holds over 200,000 clones, over 75% seen once. The sample consisted of peripheral blood. Receptor source: a man aged 45-65 years with COVID-19, enrolled during active disease. Each CDR3 is given with its conserved first and last residue. A D gene is named only where the DNA matches it firmly. The listing skips clone size in some rows; elsewhere it reads once, few, many or a size class.

CDR3 length: 15; J gene: TRBJ2-7; V gene: TRBV18; D gene: TRBD1; clone size: once; CDR3 DNA: TGTGCCAGCTCACCACCGGGACAGGCAGCCTACGAGCAGTACTTC; CDR3 protein: CASSPPGQAAYEQYF
CDR3 length: 13; J gene: TRBJ2-5; V gene: TRBV30; D gene: .; clone size: .; CDR3 DNA: TGTGCCTGGAGCGGAGGGTTGGAGGAGACCCAGTACTTC; CDR3 protein: CAWSGGLEETQYF
CDR3 length: 14; J gene: TRBJ1-3; V gene: TRBV11-2; D gene: .; clone size: once; CDR3 DNA: TGTGCCAGCAGCCTAACAGGGCACGGAAACACCATATATTTT; CDR3 protein: CASSLTGHGNTIYF
CDR3 length: 16; J gene: TRBJ2-3; V gene: TRBV5-1; D gene: .; clone size: .; CDR3 DNA: TGCGCCAGCAGCGCTGGGGGACTGATACCCACAGATACGCAGTATTTT; CDR3 protein: CASSAGGLIPTDTQYF
CDR3 length: 15; J gene: TRBJ1-6; V gene: TRBV18; D gene: .; clone size: few; CDR3 DNA: TGTGCCAGCTCACCTCAGGGACTGCTTAATTCACCCCTCCACTTT; CDR3 protein: CASSPQGLLNSPLHF
CDR3 length: 15; J gene: TRBJ2-1; V gene: TRBV7-9; D gene: TRBD2; clone size: .; CDR3 DNA: TGTGCCAGCAGCTTTCTAGCGGACGACTACAATGAGCAGTTCTTC; CDR3 protein: CASSFLADDYNEQFF
CDR3 length: 13; J gene: TRBJ2-3; V gene: TRBV2; D gene: .; clone size: .; CDR3 DNA: TGTGCCAGCAATCAAGTGGGGGGAGATACGCAGTATTTT; CDR3 protein: CASNQVGGDTQYF
CDR3 length: 14; J gene: TRBJ2-1; V gene: TRBV3-1/TRBV3-2; D gene: TRBD2; clone size: .; CDR3 DNA: TGTGCCAGCAGCCGTCTAGCGGGAATCAATGAGCAGTTCTTC; CDR3 protein: CASSRLAGINEQFF
CDR3 length: 17; J gene: TRBJ1-2; V gene: TRBV11-2; D gene: TRBD1; clone size: many; CDR3 DNA: TGTGCCAGCAGCTTAGGGACAGGGGGACAGAATTCTTATGGCTACACCTTC; CDR3 protein: CASSLGTGGQNSYGYTF
CDR3 length: 14; J gene: TRBJ1-1; V gene: TRBV24-1; D gene: TRBD1; clone size: .; CDR3 DNA: TGTGCCACCAGTACGGGACAGGGAATAACTGAAGCTTTCTTT; CDR3 protein: CATSTGQGITEAFF
CDR3 length: 14; J gene: TRBJ1-1; V gene: TRBV5-1; D gene: TRBD1; clone size: .; CDR3 DNA: TGCGCCAGCAGCCTGGGGACAGGGTCGTTAGAAGCTTTCTTT; CDR3 protein: CASSLGTGSLEAFF
CDR3 length: 12; J gene: TRBJ2-3; V gene: TRBV7-9; D gene: TRBD1; clone size: .; CDR3 DNA: TGTGCCAGCAGCTCAGGACAGGGGCATAAGTATTTT; CDR3 protein: CASSSGQGHKYF
CDR3 length: 19; J gene: TRBJ1-6; V gene: TRBV28; D gene: TRBD1; clone size: .; CDR3 DNA: TGTGCCAGCAGTTCACCGGGACAGGGGGCGCGCGGGAATAATTCACCCCTCCACTTT; CDR3 protein: CASSSPGQGARGNNSPLHF
CDR3 length: 20; J gene: TRBJ2-2; V gene: TRBV9; D gene: TRBD2; clone size: .; CDR3 DNA: TGTGCCAGCAGCGTAGGTTTTGTTAGCGGGTCCGACGGGTGGAGCGGGGAGCTGTTTTTT; CDR3 protein: CASSVGFVSGSDGWSGELFF
CDR3 length: 15; J gene: TRBJ1-1; V gene: TRBV6-5; D gene: TRBD1; clone size: .; CDR3 DNA: TGTGCCAGCACCAAACTAGGGACAGGGATGTCTGAAGCTTTCTTT; CDR3 protein: CASTKLGTGMSEAFF
CDR3 length: 13; J gene: TRBJ1-3; V gene: TRBV28; D gene: .; clone size: .; CDR3 DNA: TGTGCCAGCAGTTTTAGCTCTGGAAACACCATATATTTT; CDR3 protein: CASSFSSGNTIYF
CDR3 length: 15; J gene: TRBJ1-2; V gene: TRBV5-1; D gene: .; clone size: .; CDR3 DNA: TGCGCCAGCAGCCAAGAACAAATGGTTAACTATGGCTACACCTTC; CDR3 protein: CASSQEQMVNYGYTF
CDR3 length: 14; J gene: TRBJ2-1; V gene: TRBV11-2; D gene: TRBD2; clone size: .; CDR3 DNA: TGTGCCAGCAGCATGGGGACTAGCGGGAGGGAGCAGTTCTTC; CDR3 protein: CASSMGTSGREQFF
CDR3 length: 13; J gene: TRBJ2-2; V gene: TRBV3-1/TRBV3-2; D gene: TRBD2; clone size: few; CDR3 DNA: TGTGCCAGCAGAACTAGCGGCACCGGGGAGCTGTTTTTT; CDR3 protein: CASRTSGTGELFF
CDR3 length: 15; J gene: TRBJ2-1; V gene: TRBV18; D gene: .; clone size: once; CDR3 DNA: TGTGCCAGCTCCCTGGCTAGCGCTCAATACAATGAGCAGTTCTTC; CDR3 protein: CASSLASAQYNEQFF
CDR3 length: 14; J gene: TRBJ1-6; V gene: TRBV3-1/TRBV3-2; D gene: .; clone size: few; CDR3 DNA: TGTGCCAGCAGCCTAGTAGGGACAAATTCACCCCTCCACTTT; CDR3 protein: CASSLVGTNSPLHF
CDR3 length: 11; J gene: TRBJ1-1; V gene: TRBV20-1; D gene: .; clone size: few; CDR3 DNA: TGCAGTGCTAGTAGCGCTTCCGAAGCTTTCTTT; CDR3 protein: CSASSASEAFF
CDR3 length: 13; J gene: TRBJ1-1; V gene: TRBV2; D gene: .; clone size: .; CDR3 DNA: TGTGCCAGCAGTGGCAGGGGAAACACTGAAGCTTTCTTT; CDR3 protein: CASSGRGNTEAFF
CDR3 length: 14; J gene: TRBJ2-4; V gene: TRBV29-1; D gene: .; clone size: .; CDR3 DNA: TGCAGCGTTGTAGGGCAGGGGTCCCAGAACATTCAGTACTTC; CDR3 protein: CSVVGQGSQNIQYF
CDR3 length: 13; J gene: TRBJ2-1; V gene: TRBV5-4; D gene: TRBD1; clone size: .; CDR3 DNA: TGTGCCAGCAGCTCGGGACAGAACAATGAGCAGTTCTTC; CDR3 protein: CASSSGQNNEQFF
CDR3 length: 17; J gene: TRBJ2-3; V gene: TRBV18; D gene: TRBD2; clone size: .; CDR3 DNA: TGTGCCAGCTCACCACCGGGGACTAGCGGGAGGATGAATACGCAGTATTTT; CDR3 protein: CASSPPGTSGRMNTQYF
CDR3 length: 15; J gene: TRBJ2-1; V gene: TRBV3-1/TRBV3-2; D gene: .; clone size: .; CDR3 DNA: TGTGCCAGCAGCCCGGACTACTACTCCTACAATGAGCAGTTCTTC; CDR3 protein: CASSPDYYSYNEQFF
CDR3 length: 13; J gene: TRBJ1-5; V gene: TRBV12-3/TRBV12-4; D gene: .; clone size: .; CDR3 DNA: TGTGCCAGCAGTTGGTCAGAAAATCAGCCCCAGCATTTT; CDR3 protein: CASSWSENQPQHF
CDR3 length: 16; J gene: TRBJ2-1; V gene: TRBV4-1; D gene: TRBD1; clone size: .; CDR3 DNA: TGCGCCAGCAGCGCGTCCGGGACAGGGTCCCACAATGAGCAGTTCTTC; CDR3 protein: CASSASGTGSHNEQFF
CDR3 length: 14; J gene: TRBJ1-2; V gene: TRBV27; D gene: .; clone size: .; CDR3 DNA: TGTGCCAGCAGTTCGGGGGGAGAAAGCTATGGCTACACCTTC; CDR3 protein: CASSSGGESYGYTF
CDR3 length: 17; J gene: TRBJ1-3; V gene: TRBV4-1; D gene: .; clone size: .; CDR3 DNA: TGCGCCAGCAGCCAAGATTACCCAGATTATACTGGAAACACCATATATTTT; CDR3 protein: CASSQDYPDYTGNTIYF
CDR3 length: 15; J gene: TRBJ1-1; V gene: TRBV7-2; D gene: .; clone size: .; CDR3 DNA: TGTGCCAGCAGCTTTCCGGGACTAATGAACACTGAAGCTTTCTTT; CDR3 protein: CASSFPGLMNTEAFF
CDR3 length: 13; J gene: TRBJ1-6; V gene: TRBV5-4; D gene: TRBD1; clone size: .; CDR3 DNA: TGTGCCAGCAGGGGGACAGTAGATGCACCCCTCCACTTT; CDR3 protein: CASRGTVDAPLHF
CDR3 length: 15; J gene: TRBJ1-3; V gene: TRBV6-5; D gene: TRBD1; clone size: .; CDR3 DNA: TGTGCCAGCAGCCTGGGACAGGGTGCTGGAAACACCATATATTTT; CDR3 protein: CASSLGQGAGNTIYF
CDR3 length: 13; J gene: TRBJ1-4; V gene: TRBV30; D gene: TRBD1; clone size: .; CDR3 DNA: TGTGCCTGGACCGGGACAGCTAATGAAAAACTGTTTTTT; CDR3 protein: CAWTGTANEKLFF
CDR3 length: 17; J gene: TRBJ1-3; V gene: TRBV7-9; D gene: TRBD1; clone size: .; CDR3 DNA: TGTGCCAGCAGGGACGACAGGGGGCCAATCTCTGGAAACACCATATATTTT; CDR3 protein: CASRDDRGPISGNTIYF
CDR3 length: 15; J gene: TRBJ2-7; V gene: TRBV6-5; D gene: .; clone size: few; CDR3 DNA: TGTGCCAGCAGGCCTGGGGCAGGGGATCCCTACGAGCAGTACTTC; CDR3 protein: CASRPGAGDPYEQYF
CDR3 length: 15; J gene: TRBJ2-7; V gene: TRBV10-1; D gene: TRBD1; clone size: .; CDR3 DNA: TGCGCCAGCAGTGGACAGGGGGCTTTTAACGACGAGCAGTACTTC; CDR3 protein: CASSGQGAFNDEQYF
CDR3 length: 14; J gene: TRBJ2-1; V gene: TRBV5-1; D gene: .; clone size: .; CDR3 DNA: TGCGCCAGCAGCTTGGCTAGGGGCCCCAATGAGCAGTTCTTC; CDR3 protein: CASSLARGPNEQFF
CDR3 length: 19; J gene: TRBJ1-4; V gene: TRBV7-8; D gene: TRBD1; clone size: .; CDR3 DNA: TGTGCCAGCAGCTTAGTGTCTGGGACAGGCATGGGCAGAAGGGAAAAACTGTTTTTT; CDR3 protein: CASSLVSGTGMGRREKLFF
CDR3 length: 13; J gene: TRBJ1-6; V gene: TRBV7-9; D gene: .; clone size: .; CDR3 DNA: TGTGCCAGCAGCTTGGAGCCTACAGGGTTGGTCCACTTT; CDR3 protein: CASSLEPTGLVHF
CDR3 length: 16; J gene: TRBJ2-5; V gene: TRBV7-3; D gene: .; clone size: .; CDR3 DNA: TGTGCCAGCAGCTTAGCAGGGCCCAACCCGGGAGAGACCCAGTACTTC; CDR3 protein: CASSLAGPNPGETQYF
CDR3 length: 18; J gene: TRBJ1-5; V gene: TRBV4-1; D gene: .; clone size: .; CDR3 DNA: TGCGCCAGCAGCCAAGATTTGGCCAGGGGACTAAGCAATCAGCCCCAGCATTTT; CDR3 protein: CASSQDLARGLSNQPQHF
CDR3 length: 17; J gene: TRBJ1-5; V gene: TRBV6-4; D gene: .; clone size: .; CDR3 DNA: TGTGCCAGCAGTGACCTTAGGGGGGGCGTAAGCAATCAGCCCCAGCATTTT; CDR3 protein: CASSDLRGGVSNQPQHF
CDR3 length: 13; J gene: TRBJ1-5; V gene: TRBV28; D gene: TRBD1; clone size: .; CDR3 DNA: TGTGCCAGCACGCAGGGGGGCAATCAGCCCCAGCATTTT; CDR3 protein: CASTQGGNQPQHF
CDR3 length: 13; J gene: TRBJ1-4; V gene: TRBV4-3; D gene: TRBD1; clone size: .; CDR3 DNA: TGCGCCAGCAGCCACTCGGGACAGGGGGGACTGTTTTTT; CDR3 protein: CASSHSGQGGLFF
CDR3 length: 17; J gene: TRBJ2-5; V gene: TRBV5-1; D gene: TRBD2; clone size: once; CDR3 DNA: TGCGCCAGCATTACCGGGACTAGCGGGGGGGCCGGTGAGACCCAGTACTTC; CDR3 protein: CASITGTSGGAGETQYF
CDR3 length: 13; J gene: TRBJ2-1; V gene: TRBV5-1; D gene: .; clone size: .; CDR3 DNA: TGCGCCAGCAGCACTGCCGGCTACAATGAGCAGTTCTTC; CDR3 protein: CASSTAGYNEQFF